These 19 T cell receptor beta chains originate from one sample sequenced in a study of blood T cell repertoires in COVID-19 (dated by TCRdb to between 2020 and 2021). Libraries were constructed by the immunoSEQ multiplex PCR assay. TCRdb retrieved this table from immuneACCESS and kept in-frame rearrangements only. Not all clones are present; in checked studies, unresolved V genes account for under half, and no reason is known for the remainder. Present in this sample are 77,000 or so clones, about 90% of which were seen just once. The top ten constitute 4.6% of the sample. Material: peripheral blood. These TCRs come from a man aged 45-65 years with active COVID-19.

The DNA for the CDR3 is TGTGCCACCAGCAGTCTCGACAGGGGGGCCTACGAGCAGTACTTC. Translating gives CATSSLDRGAYEQYF. The rearrangement joins TRBV15 to TRBJ2-7; 9 bases agree with TRBD1. CDR1 and CDR2 (germline): LNHNV, YYDKDF (reference sequence). The CDR3 extends over 15 amino acids. V was clipped by 3 bases and J by 2 bases; unmatched bases: 5.

This sequence joins TRBV5-1 and TRBJ2-1; D may be TRBD1 (6 bases). There are 16 residues in the CDR3. The ends were cut back, 0 bases at V and 0 bases at J, with 10 bases in the middle. The germline V gene has CDR1 SGHRS and CDR2 YFSETQ. This CDR3 is CASSLVGQSSYNEQFF. CDR3 DNA: TGCGCCAGCAGCTTGGTTGGACAGAGCTCCTACAATGAGCAGTTCTTC.

The V call is TRBV27, the J call TRBJ2-3; D unclear. The germline V gene encodes CDR1 MNHEY and CDR2 SMNVEV (reference sequence). V was cut by 7 bases and J by 0 bases, with 11 bases left in between. CDR3 size: 14 residues. The CDR3 region has the DNA TGTGCCAGCATTCCTACCGAGAGCACAGATACGCAGTATTTT. Translation gives CASIPTESTDTQYF.

The V gene is TRBV9, the J gene TRBJ1-6; D not certain. CDR3 size: 14 residues. Germline CDR1 reads SGDLS; CDR2 reads YYNGEE. The V gene lost 0 bases and the J gene lost 10 bases, with 11 bases spanning the gap. Here the CDR3 DNA reads TGTGCCAGCAGCGTAGGAGGGATGGGATCACCCCTCCACTTT. The encoded protein is CASSVGGMGSPLHF.

The chain employs TRBV12-3 or TRBV12-4 and TRBJ1-4; D is ambiguous. The germline V and J ends were trimmed by 1 base and 8 bases, with 8 bases remaining between them. CDR3 length equals 13 residues. CDR3 sequence: CASSLVHKEKLFF. CDR3 in DNA: TGTGCCAGCAGTTTAGTACACAAGGAAAAACTGTTTTTT.

V is TRBV11-2 and J is TRBJ2-7, with D possibly being TRBD2 (6 bases). With 0 bases removed from V and 2 bases from J, the gap between germline ends came to 11 bases. The CDR3 has 15 residues. From germline, CDR1 is SGHAT and CDR2 FQNNGV. CDR3: CASSLDRRDAYEQYF. Here the CDR3 DNA reads TGTGCCAGCAGCTTAGATCGGCGGGACGCCTACGAGCAGTACTTC. Filled out from reference TRBV11-2 and TRBJ2-7, the complete variable domain reads EAGVAQSPRYKIIEKRQSVAFWCNPISGHATLYWYQQILGQGPKLLIQFQNNGVVDDSQLPKDRFSAERLKGVDSTLKIQPAKLEDSAVYLCASSLDRRDAYEQYFGPGTRLTVT.

This chain connects TRBV18 to TRBJ2-2; D is possibly TRBD2 (6 bases). V dropped 3 bases and J dropped 2 bases, with 10 bases sitting between them. Germline V gene sequence: CDR1 KGHSH, CDR2 LQKENI. The CDR3 extends over 15 amino acids. The CDR3 is CASSPSRGNTGELFF. The CDR3 bases are TGTGCCAGCTCACCCTCGCGGGGTAACACCGGGGAGCTGTTTTTT.

The gene calls are TRBV5-1 and TRBJ2-7, with D possibly TRBD2 on 6 matching bases. Germline-derived CDR1 and CDR2 are SGHRS and YFSETQ. The CDR3 is 15 amino acids. V was clipped by 2 bases and J by 6 bases, with 18 bases between them. CDR3 residues: CASSFFVGTEFEQYF. CDR3 DNA: TGCGCCAGCAGCTTTTTCGTCGGGACTGAATTCGAGCAGTACTTC.

This chain connects TRBV7-6 to TRBJ1-2; 10 positions agree with TRBD1. Per germline, CDR1 SGHVS and CDR2 FNYEAQ. This CDR3 region has 15 residues. V was pared by 3 bases and J by 6 bases, with 7 bases of the junction left unmatched. CDR3 coding DNA: TGTGCCAGCAGCTTCCTACCCGGGACAGGGGATGGCTACACCTTC. Its translation: CASSFLPGTGDGYTF.

The chain has TRBV12-3 or TRBV12-4 and TRBJ2-1; 7 bases match TRBD2. V gave up 7 bases and J gave up 7 bases; unmatched junction bases: 4. This CDR3 has 12 residues. Written as DNA, the CDR3 is TGTGCCAGCACCCTGGGGGGGAATGAGCAGTTCTTC. Protein sequence: CASTLGGNEQFF.

This clone was observed a few times. One end of the junction varies from germline; a read error may be responsible. V is TRBV27 and J is TRBJ2-2; D perhaps matches TRBD2 (5 bases). The CDR3 contains 18 residues. Germline CDR1 and CDR2: MNHEY and SMNVEV (reference sequence). The CDR3 DNA sequence: TGTGCCAGCAGTCGAACGCCCCCCCGGGATCCGAATACCGGGGAGCTGTTTTTT. It translates to CASSRTPPRDPNTGELFF.

This clone came up once. This chain uses TRBV27 with TRBJ2-7, with 7 nucleotides matching TRBD2. The junction had 15 bases not matched to a gene; V was cut back by 5 bases and J by 2 bases. This CDR3 has 17 amino acids. Germline assignment: CDR1 MNHEY and CDR2 SMNVEV (reference sequence). The chain's CDR3 is CASSERPGTTRPYEQYF. The DNA for the CDR3 is TGTGCCAGCAGTGAAAGACCCGGGACTACCAGACCCTACGAGCAGTACTTC.

This sequence joins TRBV11-3 and TRBJ1-2; a possible D gene is TRBD1 (6 bases). The V gene's germline CDR1 is SGHNT and CDR2 YENEEA. Trimming took 4 bases from V and 8 from J, leaving 20 bases between them. The CDR3 totals 15 residues. CDR3 region: CASSSIRAGGGGYTF. The CDR3 DNA is TGTGCCAGCAGCTCAATCCGAGCTGGGGGGGGCGGCTACACCTTC.

This sequence joins TRBV11-2 and TRBJ2-5, with D tentatively TRBD2 (6 bases). The CDR3 totals 12 residues. CDR1 SGHAT and CDR2 FQNNGV come from the germline V gene. Trimming pared 2 bases from V and 7 bases from J, leaving 8 bases between. This CDR3 is CASSLRAGTQYF. CDR3 DNA: TGTGCCAGCAGCTTACGAGCGGGGACCCAGTACTTC.

The rearrangement uses TRBV28 and TRBJ2-7; possibly TRBD2 for D (5 bases). The CDR3 has 14 amino acids. V lost 4 bases, J lost 6 bases, and 16 bases lay in between. Germline V gene sequence: CDR1 MDHEN, CDR2 SYDVKM. CDR3 residues: CASSCEGELCEQYF. In DNA, the CDR3 is TGTGCCAGCAGTTGCGAGGGTGAACTCTGCGAGCAGTACTTC.

The chain carries TRBV28 and TRBJ1-2; TRBD1 matches 7 bases. The germline V gene encodes CDR1 MDHEN and CDR2 SYDVKM. J lost 2 bases, V lost 5 bases, and 8 bases had no gene match. The CDR3 loop spans 15 amino acids. The CDR3 nucleotides are TGTGCCAGCAGTGCGGGACAGCCTCAAAACTATGGCTACACCTTC. It encodes CASSAGQPQNYGYTF.

This clone was recorded a few times. V usage is TRBV14 and J usage is TRBJ2-2; 7 bases line up with TRBD1. Trimming took 3 bases from V and 0 from J; bases not matched to a gene: 7. The CDR3 is 17 residues long. Germline assignment: CDR1 SGHDN and CDR2 FVKESK. CDR3 residues: CASSQLRGKANTGELFF. CDR3 sequence (DNA): TGTGCCAGCAGCCAGCTCAGGGGGAAGGCGAACACCGGGGAGCTGTTTTTT. The variable domain in full, completed from reference TRBV14 and TRBJ2-2, reads EAGVTQFPSHSVIEKGQTVTLRCDPISGHDNLYWYRRVMGKEIKFLLHFVKESKQDESGMPNNRFLAERTGGTYSTLKVQPAELEDSGVYFCASSQLRGKANTGELFFGEGSRLTVL.

This clone was recorded only once. This chain connects TRBV9 to TRBJ2-2; D is uncertain. V gave up 0 bases and J gave up 0 bases, with 9 bases separating them. This CDR3 is built from 16 residues. Germline V gives CDR1 SGDLS, CDR2 YYNGEE. CDR3 sequence: CASSVGVGSNTGELFF. CDR3 coding DNA: TGTGCCAGCAGCGTAGGGGTCGGGTCGAACACCGGGGAGCTGTTTTTT.

The chain employs TRBV28 and TRBJ2-7; 10 bases fit TRBD1. This CDR3 contains 14 residues. Germline CDR1 MDHEN, CDR2 SYDVKM. J lost 7 bases, V lost 6 bases, and 9 bases had no gene match. The CDR3 DNA is TGTGCCAGCAGAGGCCCGGGACAGGGGAGTGAGCAGTACTTC. This sequence encodes CASRGPGQGSEQYF.